This TCR beta chain comes out of a study of CD8+CD57+ T cells in acquired aplastic anemia. In the study overall: Isolated CD4+ and CD8+ cells, once sorted, yielded DNA averaging around 3.1 ug. Notes on the study in general: Overlapping CD8+ CDR3 repertoires of patients and controls contained 25 to 35 shared sequences. Controls and patients did not differ significantly in CD8+ Simpson's diversity.

This clonotype was seen repeatedly, ten times or more. The antigen remains unidentified. The CDR3 sequence is 12 residues long. CDR1 and CDR2 from the germline V gene are SQVTM and ANQGSEA. The ends lost 6 bases at V and 4 bases at J; junction bases unmatched: 4. The use of genomic DNA as template underpinned the TCR beta VDJ and CDR3 profiling. TCRdb independently ran MiXCR on the reads; one entry per CDR3 protein. The table records roughly 500,000 distinct CDR3 sequences, around 30% of them present only once. Flow cytometry had shown expanded CD8+CD57+ cells in the patients chosen for sequencing. Sample: sorted CD4+, CD8+, or CD8+CD57+ T cells (not recorded which) from PBMCs. The sequence came from a human donor with aplastic anemia. The chain joins TRBV29-1 to TRBJ1-2, with 8 bases that match TRBD1. This CDR3 reads CSVLGQGYGYTF. The CDR3 DNA reads as TGCAGCGTCCTAGGACAGGGCTATGGCTACACCTTC.